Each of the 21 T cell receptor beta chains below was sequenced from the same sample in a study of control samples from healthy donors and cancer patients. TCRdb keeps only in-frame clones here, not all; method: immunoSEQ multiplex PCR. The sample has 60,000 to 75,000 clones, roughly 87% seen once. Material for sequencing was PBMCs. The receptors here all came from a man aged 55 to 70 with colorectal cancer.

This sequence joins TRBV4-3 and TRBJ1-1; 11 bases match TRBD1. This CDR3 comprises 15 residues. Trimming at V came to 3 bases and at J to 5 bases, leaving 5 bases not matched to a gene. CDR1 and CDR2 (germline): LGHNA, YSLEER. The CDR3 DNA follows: TGCGCCAGCAGCCACCGGGACAGGGGGTTTACTGAAGCTTTCTTT. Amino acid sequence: CASSHRDRGFTEAFF.

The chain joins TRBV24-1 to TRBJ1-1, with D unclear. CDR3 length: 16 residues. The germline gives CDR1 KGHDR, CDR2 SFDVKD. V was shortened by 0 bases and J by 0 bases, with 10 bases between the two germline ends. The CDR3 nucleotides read TGTGCCACCAGTGATTTGCTTTCCGCTATGAACACTGAAGCTTTCTTT. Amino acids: CATSDLLSAMNTEAFF.

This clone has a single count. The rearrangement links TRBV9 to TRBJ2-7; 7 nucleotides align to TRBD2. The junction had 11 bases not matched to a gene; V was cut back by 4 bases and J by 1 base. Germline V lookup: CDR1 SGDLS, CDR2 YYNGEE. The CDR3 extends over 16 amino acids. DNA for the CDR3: TGTGCCAGCAGCACCAACCCACGGGGAGGGTCCTACGAGCAGTACTTC. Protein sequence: CASSTNPRGGSYEQYF.

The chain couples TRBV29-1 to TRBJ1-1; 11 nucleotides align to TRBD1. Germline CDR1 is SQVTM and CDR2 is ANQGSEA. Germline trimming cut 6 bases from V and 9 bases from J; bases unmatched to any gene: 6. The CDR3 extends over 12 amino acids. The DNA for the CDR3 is TGCAGCGTAGCGGGACAGGGGGTAAAAGCTTTCTTT. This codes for CSVAGQGVKAFF.

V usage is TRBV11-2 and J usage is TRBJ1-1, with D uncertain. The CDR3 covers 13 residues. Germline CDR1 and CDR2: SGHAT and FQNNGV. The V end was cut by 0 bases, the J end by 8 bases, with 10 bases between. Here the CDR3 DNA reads TGTGCCAGCAGCTTAGATCGTAGTGGGGAAGCTTTCTTT. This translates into CASSLDRSGEAFF.

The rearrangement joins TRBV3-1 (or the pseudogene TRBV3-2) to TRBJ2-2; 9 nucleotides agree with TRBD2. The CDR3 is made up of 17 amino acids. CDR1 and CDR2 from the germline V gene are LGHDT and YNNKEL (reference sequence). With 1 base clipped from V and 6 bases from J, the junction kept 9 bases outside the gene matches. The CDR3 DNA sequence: TGTGCCAGCAGCCAAGGATATAGCGGGGGAATTGCCGGGGAGCTGTTTTTT. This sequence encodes CASSQGYSGGIAGELFF.

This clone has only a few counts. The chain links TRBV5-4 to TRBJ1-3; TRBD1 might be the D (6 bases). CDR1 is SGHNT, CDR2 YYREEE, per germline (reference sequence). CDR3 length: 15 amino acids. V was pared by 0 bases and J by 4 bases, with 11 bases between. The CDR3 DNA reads TGTGCCAGCAGCTTGGCCACAGGGACCGGAAACACCATATATTTT. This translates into CASSLATGTGNTIYF.

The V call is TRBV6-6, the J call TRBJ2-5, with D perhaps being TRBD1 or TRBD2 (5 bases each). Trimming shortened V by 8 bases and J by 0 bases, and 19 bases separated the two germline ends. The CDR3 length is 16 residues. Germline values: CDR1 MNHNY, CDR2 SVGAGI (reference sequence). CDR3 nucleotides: TGTGCCAGCGGGGGATCATGGGGGTTGGACCAAGAGACCCAGTACTTC. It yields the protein CASGGSWGLDQETQYF.

The CDR3 region has the DNA TGTGCCAGCCGACGGGGGAACGGGGGCTACGGTGAGCAGTTCTTC. Protein: CASRRGNGGYGEQFF. The chain uses TRBV28 and TRBJ2-1, with D tentatively TRBD1 or TRBD2 (6 bases each). The germline gives CDR1 MDHEN, CDR2 SYDVKM. This CDR3 has 15 residues. The V gene lost 8 bases and the J gene lost 9 bases, with 23 bases spanning the gap.

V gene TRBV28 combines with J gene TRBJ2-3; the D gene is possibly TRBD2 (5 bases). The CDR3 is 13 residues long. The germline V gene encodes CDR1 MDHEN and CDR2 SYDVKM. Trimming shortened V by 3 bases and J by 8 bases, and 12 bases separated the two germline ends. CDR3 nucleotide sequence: TGTGCCAGCAGTTTGGACTCCCCCAGTACGCAGTATTTT. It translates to CASSLDSPSTQYF.

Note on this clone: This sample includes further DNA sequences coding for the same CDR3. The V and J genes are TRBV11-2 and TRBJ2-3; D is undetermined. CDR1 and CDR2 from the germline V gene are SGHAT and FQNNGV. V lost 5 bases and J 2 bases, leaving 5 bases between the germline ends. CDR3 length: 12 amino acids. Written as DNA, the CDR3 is TGTGCCAGCAGCCCTTCCACAGATACGCAGTATTTT. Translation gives CASSPSTDTQYF. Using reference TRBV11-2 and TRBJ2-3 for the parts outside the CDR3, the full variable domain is EAGVAQSPRYKIIEKRQSVAFWCNPISGHATLYWYQQILGQGPKLLIQFQNNGVVDDSQLPKDRFSAERLKGVDSTLKIQPAKLEDSAVYLCASSPSTDTQYFGPGTRLTVL.

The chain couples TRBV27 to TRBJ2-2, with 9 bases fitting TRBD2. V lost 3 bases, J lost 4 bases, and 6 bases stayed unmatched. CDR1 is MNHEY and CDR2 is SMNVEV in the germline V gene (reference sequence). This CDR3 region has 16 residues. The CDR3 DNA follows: TGTGCCAGCAGTTTTATAGCGGGGGCCCTCACCGGGGAGCTGTTTTTT. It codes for CASSFIAGALTGELFF.

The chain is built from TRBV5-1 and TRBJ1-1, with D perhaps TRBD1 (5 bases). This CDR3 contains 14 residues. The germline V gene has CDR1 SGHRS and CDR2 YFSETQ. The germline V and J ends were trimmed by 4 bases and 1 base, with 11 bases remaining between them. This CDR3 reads CASSRGTGNTEAFF. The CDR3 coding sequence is TGCGCCAGCAGCAGAGGGACGGGGAACACTGAAGCTTTCTTT.

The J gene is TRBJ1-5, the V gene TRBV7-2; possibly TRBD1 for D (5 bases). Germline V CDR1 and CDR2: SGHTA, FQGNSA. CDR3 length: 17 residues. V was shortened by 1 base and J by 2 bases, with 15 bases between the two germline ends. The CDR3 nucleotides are TGTGCCAGCAGCTTAGTTCAGGGCAGGGCTGGCAATCAGCCCCAGCATTTT. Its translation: CASSLVQGRAGNQPQHF.

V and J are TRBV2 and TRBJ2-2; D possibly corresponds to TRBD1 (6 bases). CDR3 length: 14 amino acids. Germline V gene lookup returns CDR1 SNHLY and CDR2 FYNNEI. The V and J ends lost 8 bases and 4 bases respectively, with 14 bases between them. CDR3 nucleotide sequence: TGTGCCAGCCGCCTGTTGGACAGCACCGGGGAGCTGTTTTTT. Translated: CASRLLDSTGELFF.

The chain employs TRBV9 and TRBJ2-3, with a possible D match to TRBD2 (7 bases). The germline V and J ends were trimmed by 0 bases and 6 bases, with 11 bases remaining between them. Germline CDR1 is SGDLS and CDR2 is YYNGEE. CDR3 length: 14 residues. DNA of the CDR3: TGTGCCAGCAGCGTAGAGGCGGGGGCGGATACGCAGTATTTT. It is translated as CASSVEAGADTQYF.

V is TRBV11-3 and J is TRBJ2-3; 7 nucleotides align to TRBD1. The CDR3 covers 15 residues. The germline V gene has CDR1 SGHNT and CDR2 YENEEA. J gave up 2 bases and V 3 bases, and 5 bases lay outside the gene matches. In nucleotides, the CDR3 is TGTGCCAGCAGCTTCCCCGGGACAGACACAGATACGCAGTATTTT. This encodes CASSFPGTDTDTQYF.

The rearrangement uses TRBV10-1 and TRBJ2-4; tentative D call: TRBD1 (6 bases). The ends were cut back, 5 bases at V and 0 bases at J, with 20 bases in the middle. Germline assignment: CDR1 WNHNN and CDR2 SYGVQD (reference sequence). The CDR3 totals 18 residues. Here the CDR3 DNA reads TGCGCCAGCAGTCCAGTGGCAGGGGATGAGATAGCCAAAAACATTCAGTACTTC. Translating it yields CASSPVAGDEIAKNIQYF.

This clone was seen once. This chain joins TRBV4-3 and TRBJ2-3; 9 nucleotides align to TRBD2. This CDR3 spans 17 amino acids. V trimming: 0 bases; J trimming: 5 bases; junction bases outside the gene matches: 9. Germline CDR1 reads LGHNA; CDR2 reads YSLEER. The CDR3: CASSQDLSGGIGDTQYF. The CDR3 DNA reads TGCGCCAGCAGCCAAGATCTGAGCGGGGGGATCGGAGATACGCAGTATTTT.

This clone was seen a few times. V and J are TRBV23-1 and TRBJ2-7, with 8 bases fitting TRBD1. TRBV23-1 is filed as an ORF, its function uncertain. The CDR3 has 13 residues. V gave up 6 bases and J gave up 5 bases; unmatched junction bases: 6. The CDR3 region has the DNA TGCGCCAGCAGATTGCAGGGGGCCAACGAGCAGTACTTC. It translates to CASRLQGANEQYF.

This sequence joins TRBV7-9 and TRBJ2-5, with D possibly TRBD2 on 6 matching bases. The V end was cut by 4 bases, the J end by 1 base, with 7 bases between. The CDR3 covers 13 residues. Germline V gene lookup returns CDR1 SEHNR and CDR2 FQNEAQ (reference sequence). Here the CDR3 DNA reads TGTGCCAGCAGCTACGGGAGCCAAGAGACCCAGTACTTC. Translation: CASSYGSQETQYF.